The 31 T cell receptor beta chains below were found in one sample sequenced in a study of CD8 T cells in ankylosing spondylitis. Overall study findings and caveats: Seemingly distinctive of ankylosing spondylitis blood was a TCR beta motif formed by eight highly homologous variants.

TCRdb ran MiXCR on the 5' RACE reads and lists one entry per CDR3 protein. The table lists about 500,000 distinct CDR3 sequences, approximately 5.3% of them singletons. The antigens for these receptors are not known. Sequences were obtained from blood, either unsorted or a sorted T cell fraction (not recorded which). These receptors were collected from a male donor with ankylosing spondylitis.

This clonotype occurred many times. V gene TRBV4-3 combines with J gene TRBJ2-7; D unresolved. The length of the CDR3 is 16 residues. The V gene's germline CDR1 is LGHNA and CDR2 YSLEER. V lost 1 base to trimming and J lost 3 bases, with 16 bases between them. The CDR3 sequence is CASSQGDGKGDYEQYF. The DNA for the CDR3 is TGCGCCAGCAGCCAAGGTGATGGTAAAGGCGACTACGAGCAGTACTTC.

This clonotype was seen a few times. This chain connects TRBV12-3 or TRBV12-4 to TRBJ2-7; possibly TRBD1 for D (6 bases). The CDR3 covers 14 residues. V lost 4 bases and J 2 bases, leaving 12 bases between the germline ends. CDR3 region: CASSSDRIPYEQYF. The CDR3 nucleotides read TGTGCCAGCAGTTCTGACAGGATTCCCTACGAGCAGTACTTC.

A remark on this clonotype: This sequence may be a read error, since a much larger clone differs from it by one base. The V call is TRBV7-9, the J call TRBJ1-5; a weak D match, TRBD1 (5 bases). Germline values: CDR1 SEHNR, CDR2 FQNEAQ (reference sequence). Trimming took 1 base from V and 9 from J, leaving 13 bases between them. The CDR3 totals 14 residues. The CDR3 bases are TGTGCCAGCAGCTTAGGTTTGGGGGATCCGCCCCAGCATTTT. Its protein is CASSLGLGDPPQHF. The full variable domain, completed using reference TRBV7-9 and TRBJ1-5, is DTGVSQNPRHKITKRGQNVTFRCDPISEHNRLYWYRQTLGQGPEFLTYFQNEAQLEKSRLLSDRFSAERPKGSFSTLEIQRTEQGDSAMYLCASSLGLGDPPQHFGDGTRLSIL.

This clonotype was observed at least ten times. This sequence joins TRBV10-3 and TRBJ2-1; TRBD2 matches at 8 bases. The V segment lost 11 bases and the J segment 0 bases; nucleotides outside the gene matches: 9. Germline CDR1 reads ENHRY; CDR2 reads SYGVKD. The CDR3 has 15 amino acids. Written as DNA, the CDR3 is TGTGCCGCTAGTTCGAGCGGGAGCTCCTACAATGAGCAGTTCTTC. This sequence encodes CAASSSGSSYNEQFF.

The genes are TRBV4-3 and TRBJ2-1; D is perhaps TRBD1 (5 bases). Per the germline V gene, CDR1 is LGHNA and CDR2 is YSLEER. V was trimmed by 1 base and J by 5 bases, leaving 9 bases between them. This CDR3 has 14 residues. CDR3 protein: CASSQGTGNNEQFF. CDR3 DNA: TGCGCCAGCAGCCAAGGAACAGGCAACAATGAGCAGTTCTTC.

This clonotype was recorded many times. The chain combines TRBV7-9 with TRBJ1-1; a possible D gene is TRBD1 (5 bases). The CDR3 contains 13 residues. Trimming stripped 6 bases from V and 0 bases from J, with 8 bases between. Germline V lookup: CDR1 SEHNR, CDR2 FQNEAQ (reference sequence). The CDR3 region is CASRRQLNTEAFF. In DNA form, the CDR3 reads TGTGCCAGCAGACGACAGCTGAACACTGAAGCTTTCTTT.

This clonotype was observed at least ten times. V and J are TRBV6-5 and TRBJ1-3; D possibly corresponds to TRBD1 (6 bases). The V gene lost 2 bases and the J gene lost 0 bases, with 11 bases spanning the gap. The CDR3 totals 16 residues. From germline, CDR1 is MNHEY and CDR2 SVGAGI. DNA for the CDR3: TGTGCCAGCAGTTACATCGGACAGAGCTCTGGAAACACCATATATTTT. This encodes CASSYIGQSSGNTIYF.

This clonotype was observed many times. The chain uses TRBV12-3 or TRBV12-4 and TRBJ1-4; no definite D call. The ends were cut back, 2 bases at V and 8 bases at J, with 12 bases in the middle. The CDR3 spans 14 residues. The CDR3 reads CASSLNVFGEKLFF. The DNA of the CDR3 is TGTGCCAGCAGTTTAAACGTTTTCGGGGAAAAACTGTTTTTT.

The table lists this clonotype with many counts. V and J are TRBV4-1 and TRBJ2-1; either TRBD1 or TRBD2 may supply D (5 bases each). Trimming removed 5 bases from V and 8 bases from J, with 22 bases in between. The CDR3 spans 16 residues. Germline assignment: CDR1 MGHRA and CDR2 YSYEKL. The CDR3 region is CASSSRASVGVYEQFF. CDR3 sequence (DNA): TGCGCCAGCAGCAGCAGGGCGAGCGTGGGGGTCTATGAGCAGTTCTTC.

Ten or more counts support this clonotype. The CDR3 DNA is TGTGCCATCAGTGAGACTAGCGGAGACGAGCAGTTCTTC. This gives the protein CAISETSGDEQFF. The V gene is TRBV10-3, the J gene TRBJ2-1, with 8 bases matching TRBD2. The CDR3 length is 13 residues. J was trimmed by 10 bases and V by 2 bases; bases with no gene match: 4. CDR1 ENHRY and CDR2 SYGVKD come from the germline V gene.

There are many counts of this clonotype. The rearrangement links TRBV28 to TRBJ2-2, with D perhaps matching TRBD2 (5 bases). This CDR3 is 14 amino acids long. V lost 5 bases and J lost 6, with 13 bases in between. Germline-derived CDR1 and CDR2 are MDHEN and SYDVKM. The CDR3 region is CASSHRGSPGELFF. In nucleotides, the CDR3 is TGTGCCAGCAGTCACCGAGGGAGCCCCGGGGAGCTGTTTTTT.

This clonotype occurred many times. The V gene is TRBV4-3, the J gene TRBJ1-2; TRBD1 matches 11 bases. The J segment lost 4 bases and the V segment lost 2 bases, leaving 6 bases of the junction unmatched. This CDR3 contains 16 residues. CDR1 and CDR2 from the germline V gene are LGHNA and YSLEER. CDR3 nucleotide sequence: TGCGCCAGCAGCCAAACGGACAGGGGGCAGGCCTATGGCTACACCTTC. Protein sequence: CASSQTDRGQAYGYTF.

The rearrangement joins TRBV20-1 to TRBJ1-5; D gene ambiguous. The germline gives CDR1 DFQATT, CDR2 SNEGSKA (reference sequence). Trimming left V 4 bases short and J 4 bases short, with 11 bases between. CDR3 length: 13 residues. The CDR3 sequence is CSAITTPNQPQHF. CDR3 bases: TGCAGTGCTATAACTACACCGAATCAGCCCCAGCATTTT.

As for this clonotype: Being one base from a much bigger clone, this may be a read error. V usage is TRBV24-1 and J usage is TRBJ1-2, with D possibly TRBD1 on 5 matching bases. This CDR3 is 13 amino acids long. The germline V gene encodes CDR1 KGHDR and CDR2 SFDVKD. In DNA, the CDR3 is TGTACCACCCAGGCACAGGCAAACTATGGCTACACCTTC. Its protein is CTTQAQANYGYTF.

This clonotype was seen many times. The chain joins TRBV29-1 to TRBJ1-1; D is possibly TRBD1 (5 bases). The CDR3 has 12 amino acids. Trimming stripped 7 bases from V and 4 bases from J, with 13 bases between. The germline gives CDR1 SQVTM, CDR2 ANQGSEA. The CDR3 DNA reads TGCAGCGCCGGCAGGGAGGGCACTGAAGCTTTCTTT. Translation gives CSAGREGTEAFF. The variable domain in full, completed from reference TRBV29-1 and TRBJ1-1, reads SAVISQKPSRDICQRGTSLTIQCQVDSQVTMMFWYRQQPGQSLTLIATANQGSEATYESGFVIDKFPISRPNLTFSTLTVSNMSPEDSSIYLCSAGREGTEAFFGQGTRLTVV.

This clonotype was seen ten or more times. V and J are TRBV20-1 and TRBJ1-5, with D possibly being TRBD1 (5 bases). The CDR3 extends over 14 amino acids. CDR1 DFQATT and CDR2 SNEGSKA come from the germline V gene (reference sequence). Trimming took off 0 bases at V and 9 bases at J, with 15 bases between the two ends. CDR3 nucleotides: TGCAGTGCTAGAGATAGGGCAGGGTATCCGCCCCAGCATTTT. Its protein is CSARDRAGYPPQHF.

This clonotype occurred many times. Sequence at one end of the junction differs from germline and may be a read error. Here the CDR3 DNA reads TGTGCCAGTAGTTCCCCCGGGACTAGCGGGGGGGCCCGTCGCGAGCAGTTCTTC. Translated, it gives CASSSPGTSGGARREQFF. The chain combines TRBV28 with TRBJ2-1, with 16 bases identical to TRBD2. The CDR3 totals 18 residues. The V gene's germline CDR1 is MDHEN and CDR2 SYDVKM.

The table lists this clonotype with many counts. The V call is TRBV7-2, the J call TRBJ1-5; possibly TRBD1 for D (5 bases). The V end lost 0 bases, the J end lost 0 bases, and 15 bases lay between the germline ends. The CDR3 runs 18 residues. The V gene's germline CDR1 is SGHTA and CDR2 FQGNSA. The DNA of the CDR3 is TGTGCCAGCAGCTTAGCGGTTTCAGGGCCGTATAGCAATCAGCCCCAGCATTTT. It yields the protein CASSLAVSGPYSNQPQHF.

This clonotype has ten or more counts. J is TRBJ2-2 and V is TRBV5-1, with D possibly being TRBD2 (5 bases). CDR1 and CDR2 (germline): SGHRS, YFSETQ. The CDR3 has 15 residues. Trimming removed 1 base at V and 2 bases at J, with 9 bases between. The CDR3 spells CASSLSGINTGELFF. The CDR3 DNA reads as TGCGCCAGCAGCTTGTCCGGGATAAACACCGGGGAGCTGTTTTTT.

This clonotype was observed a handful of times. The chain joins TRBV7-2 to TRBJ2-5, with D perhaps being TRBD1 or TRBD2 (5 bases each). The germline V gene has CDR1 SGHTA and CDR2 FQGNSA. Trimming pared 2 bases from V and 5 bases from J, leaving 15 bases between. The CDR3 totals 15 residues. The CDR3 DNA follows: TGTGCCAGCAGCTTATACGGGGCCAGAGGCGAGACCCAGTACTTC. Its translation is CASSLYGARGETQYF.

This clonotype occurred many times. The chain is built from TRBV5-1 and TRBJ1-1, with 7 bases matching TRBD1. CDR1 is SGHRS and CDR2 is YFSETQ in the germline V gene. This CDR3 is 14 amino acids long. Trimming removed 2 bases from V and 5 bases from J; junction bases left unmatched: 6. CDR3 loop: CASSFWTGETEAFF. CDR3 DNA: TGCGCCAGCAGCTTTTGGACAGGCGAAACTGAAGCTTTCTTT. The full variable domain, rest sourced from reference TRBV5-1 and TRBJ1-1, is KAGVTQTPRYLIKTRGQQVTLSCSPISGHRSVSWYQQTPGQGLQFLFEYFSETQRNKGNFPGRFSGRQFSNSRSEMNVSTLELGDSALYLCASSFWTGETEAFFGQGTRLTVV.

This clonotype was recorded at least ten times. The gene calls are TRBV29-1 and TRBJ2-7; D is uncertain. Trimming shortened V by 0 bases and J by 1 base, and 10 bases separated the two germline ends. This CDR3 has 14 amino acids. Germline lookup yields CDR1 SQVTM and CDR2 ANQGSEA. Here the CDR3 DNA reads TGCAGCGTTGAAGATCGGTACGGATCCTACGAGCAGTACTTC. Its translation: CSVEDRYGSYEQYF.

This clonotype was counted at least ten times. The chain recombines TRBV20-1 with TRBJ2-3; 7 nucleotides line up with TRBD2. The CDR3 is 15 residues long. V dropped 6 bases and J dropped 2; count of bases not matched to a gene: 11. CDR1 DFQATT and CDR2 SNEGSKA come from the germline V gene (reference sequence). This CDR3 reads CSATLAFGSTDTQYF. CDR3 nucleotides: TGCAGTGCCACACTAGCGTTTGGTTCCACAGATACGCAGTATTTT.

This clonotype was seen a handful of times. The V gene is TRBV14, the J gene TRBJ2-3; tentatively, D is TRBD2 (6 bases). V dropped 6 bases and J dropped 2 bases, with 12 bases sitting between them. The V gene's germline CDR1 is SGHDN and CDR2 FVKESK. The CDR3 spans 14 residues. The CDR3 nucleotides are TGTGCCAGCAGTCGCAGGAGGGTCACAGATACGCAGTATTTT. This translates into CASSRRRVTDTQYF.

The sample holds many counts of this clonotype. V gene TRBV20-1 combines with J gene TRBJ2-7; D remains ambiguous. In germline, CDR1 is DFQATT, CDR2 SNEGSKA (reference sequence). Trimming pared 2 bases from V and 7 bases from J, leaving 18 bases between. The CDR3 has 14 amino acids. The CDR3 nucleotides are TGCAGTGCTAGACCCGGGCCCCCTACGGAAGAGCAGTACTTC. As protein: CSARPGPPTEEQYF.

The chain has TRBV7-2 and TRBJ2-7; D is possibly TRBD1 (6 bases). The CDR3 consists of 14 residues. V shed 3 bases and J shed 2 bases, with 11 bases lying between them. From germline, CDR1 is SGHTA and CDR2 FQGNSA. CDR3 sequence reads: CASSFLQGTYEQYF. In DNA, the CDR3 is TGTGCCAGCAGCTTCTTACAGGGTACCTACGAGCAGTACTTC.

This clonotype was seen a handful of times. This CDR3 is CASSQPRTGALRAKNIQYF. In DNA, the CDR3 is TGTGCCAGCAGTCAGCCCCGGACAGGGGCTTTGAGGGCCAAAAACATTCAGTACTTC. The J gene is TRBJ2-4, the V gene TRBV12-3 or TRBV12-4, with 9 bases aligning to TRBD1. This CDR3 is 19 amino acids long. The junction had 15 bases not matched to a gene; V was cut back by 5 bases and J by 1 base.

This clonotype turned up a few times. The CDR3 spells CASSLVRLAGAGGGTQYF. The DNA for the CDR3 is TGTGCCAGCAGCTTAGTGAGACTAGCGGGCGCAGGTGGGGGGACCCAGTACTTC. The chain joins TRBV11-2 to TRBJ2-5; 10 nucleotides line up with TRBD2. V lost 1 base, J lost 7 bases, and 15 bases stayed unmatched. Looked up from germline, CDR1 is SGHAT and CDR2 is FQNNGV. The length of the CDR3 is 18 residues.

The genes are TRBV20-1 and TRBJ2-3; D gene unclear. This CDR3 is 15 amino acids long. Germline assignment: CDR1 DFQATT and CDR2 SNEGSKA (reference sequence). Trimming removed 2 bases from V and 2 bases from J, with 14 bases in between. CDR3 protein: CSARILADPTDTQYF. CDR3 sequence (DNA): TGCAGTGCTAGAATTTTAGCTGACCCCACAGATACGCAGTATTTT.

CDR3 nucleotides: TGCGCCAGCAGCTCGGCCCCAGGGACAGATACGCAGTATTTT. It specifies CASSSAPGTDTQYF. The rearrangement uses TRBV5-1 and TRBJ2-3; perhaps TRBD1 as D (5 bases). The CDR3 covers 14 residues. Germline values: CDR1 SGHRS, CDR2 YFSETQ. V was pared by 3 bases and J by 3 bases, with 11 bases between.

This clonotype was counted ten times or more. The CDR3 sequence is CASKIGTAGGYEQFF. The CDR3 nucleotides read TGTGCCAGCAAGATAGGGACGGCGGGAGGTTATGAGCAGTTCTTC. The rearrangement joins TRBV27 to TRBJ2-1, with 8 bases matching TRBD2. Losses at the gene ends were 7 bases for V and 8 bases for J; bases not matched to a gene: 13. The germline CDR1 and CDR2 sequences are MNHEY and SMNVEV (reference sequence). The CDR3 is 15 amino acids.